Following are 18 T cell receptor beta chains from one sample sequenced in a study of blood T cell repertoires in COVID-19. Profiling relied on immunoSEQ multiplex PCR, and the TCRdb table lists in-frame clones only, not all of them. The sample yields 150,000 or so clones, roughly 80% seen once. Sequencing was carried out using PBMCs or T cells enriched from blood (not recorded which). Source of these receptors: a middle-aged woman with acute COVID-19.

The CDR3 reads CASSFPGLAGTGELFF. The DNA for the CDR3 is TGTGCCAGCAGCTTCCCGGGACTAGCGGGCACCGGGGAGCTGTTTTTT. This sequence joins TRBV7-2 and TRBJ2-2, with TRBD2 matching 12 bases. V was pared by 3 bases and J by 4 bases, with 3 bases of the junction left unmatched. CDR3 length: 16 amino acids. CDR1 and CDR2 from the germline V gene are SGHTA and FQGNSA. Variable domain in full (rest from reference TRBV7-2 and TRBJ2-2): GAGVSQSPSNKVTEKGKDVELRCDPISGHTALYWYRQSLGQGLEFLIYFQGNSAPDKSGLPSDRFSAERTGGSVSTLTIQRTQQEDSAVYLCASSFPGLAGTGELFFGEGSRLTVL.

The V call is TRBV7-3, the J call TRBJ2-1; TRBD2 matches 14 bases. The germline V gene encodes CDR1 SGHTA and CDR2 FQGTGA. V shed 5 bases and J 7 bases; nucleotides not matched to a gene: 19. The CDR3 runs to 20 residues. CDR3 region: CASSRLNRPGLAGDPNEQFF. The CDR3 DNA sequence: TGTGCCAGCAGCCGGTTGAACAGACCGGGACTAGCGGGGGACCCGAATGAGCAGTTCTTC. The whole variable domain, remainder taken from reference TRBV7-3 and TRBJ2-1, is GAGVSQTPSNKVTEKGKYVELRCDPISGHTALYWYRQSLGQGPEFLIYFQGTGAADDSGLPNDRFFAVRPEGSVSTLKIQRTERGDSAVYLCASSRLNRPGLAGDPNEQFFGPGTRLTVL.

The chain couples TRBV7-3 to TRBJ2-3; tentatively, D is TRBD1 (5 bases). The CDR3 has 13 residues. V was trimmed by 8 bases and J by 3 bases, leaving 12 bases between them. Germline assignment: CDR1 SGHTA and CDR2 FQGTGA. This chain's CDR3 is CASSFGHTDTQYF. The CDR3 bases are TGTGCCAGCTCCTTCGGACATACAGATACGCAGTATTTT.

Turning to this clone: At one of its ends the junction is not consistent with the germline gene, which may arise from a read error. The chain joins TRBV2 to TRBJ2-1, with D perhaps matching TRBD1 (7 bases). Per germline, CDR1 SNHLY and CDR2 FYNNEI. The CDR3 runs 14 residues. The CDR3 nucleotides read TGTGTCAGCCAAGGGGGCGCGGGGAACAATGAGCAGTTCTTC. This gives the protein CVSQGGAGNNEQFF.

CDR3 sequence (DNA): TGCGCCAGCAGCAAACTTCCCCCTAGCGGGGCCACCACTAGCACAGATACGCAGTATTTT. This codes for CASSKLPPSGATTSTDTQYF. This chain joins TRBV5-1 and TRBJ2-3, with TRBD2 matching over 9 bases. Unmatched junction bases numbered 18, after V lost 4 bases and J lost 0 bases. Germline assignment: CDR1 SGHRS and CDR2 YFSETQ. The CDR3 sequence is 20 residues long.

The J gene is TRBJ1-1, the V gene TRBV6-5; D is uncertain. There are 14 residues in the CDR3. Trimming removed 6 bases from V and 0 bases from J, with 11 bases in between. The germline V gene encodes CDR1 MNHEY and CDR2 SVGAGI. CDR3 amino acids: CASRRGSMNTEAFF. As DNA, the CDR3 is TGTGCCAGCAGGCGAGGGAGCATGAACACTGAAGCTTTCTTT.

This clone was seen only once. The V call is TRBV7-2, the J call TRBJ1-2, with 12 nucleotides matching TRBD1. CDR1 is SGHTA and CDR2 is FQGNSA in the germline V gene. The CDR3 loop spans 15 amino acids. Germline trimming cut 0 bases from V and 6 bases from J; bases unmatched to any gene: 2. As DNA, the CDR3 is TGTGCCAGCAGCTTAGCGGGACAGGGGGCCGATGGCTACACCTTC. The encoded protein is CASSLAGQGADGYTF.

This sequence joins TRBV5-1 and TRBJ2-1; possibly TRBD2 for D (5 bases). Germline lookup yields CDR1 SGHRS and CDR2 YFSETQ. The CDR3 is 16 residues long. The ends were cut back, 0 bases at V and 3 bases at J, with 13 bases in the middle. The CDR3 spells CASSLVEGEGYNEQFF. In nucleotides, the CDR3 is TGCGCCAGCAGCTTGGTTGAGGGAGAGGGCTACAATGAGCAGTTCTTC. Together with reference TRBV5-1 and TRBJ2-1, the CDR3 gives the full variable domain: KAGVTQTPRYLIKTRGQQVTLSCSPISGHRSVSWYQQTPGQGLQFLFEYFSETQRNKGNFPGRFSGRQFSNSRSEMNVSTLELGDSALYLCASSLVEGEGYNEQFFGPGTRLTVL.

The chain recombines TRBV6-4 with TRBJ1-1; no firm D call. There are 13 residues in the CDR3. V lost 7 bases and J 3 bases, leaving 12 bases between the germline ends. CDR1 and CDR2 from the germline V gene are MRHNA and SNTAGT. CDR3 residues: CASIPMGDTEAFF. In DNA, the CDR3 is TGTGCCAGCATTCCGATGGGAGACACTGAAGCTTTCTTT.

The chain links TRBV5-1 to TRBJ2-1; 10 bases are shared with TRBD1. The germline V gene has CDR1 SGHRS and CDR2 YFSETQ. With V trimmed by 4 bases and J by 6 bases, 7 bases remained unmatched. This CDR3 comprises 15 residues. CDR3 in amino acids: CASSTGQGNANEQFF. The CDR3 nucleotides read TGCGCCAGCAGCACGGGACAGGGGAACGCCAATGAGCAGTTCTTC.

The chain carries TRBV7-9 and TRBJ2-7; D perhaps matches TRBD2 (5 bases). Germline V gene sequence: CDR1 SEHNR, CDR2 FQNEAQ (reference sequence). Trimming pared 4 bases from V and 3 bases from J, leaving 13 bases between. CDR3 length: 14 amino acids. The CDR3 sequence is CASSSAGVLYEQYF. CDR3 bases: TGTGCCAGCAGCTCCGCCGGGGTCCTCTACGAGCAGTACTTC.

The chain has TRBV13 and TRBJ1-1; TRBD1 might be the D (5 bases). This CDR3 spans 13 amino acids. The V end lost 8 bases, the J end lost 2 bases, and 12 bases lay between the germline ends. Germline V gene lookup returns CDR1 PRHDT and CDR2 FYEKMQ (reference sequence). CDR3 residues: CASGKGRNTEAFF. CDR3 DNA: TGTGCCAGCGGGAAGGGGCGTAACACTGAAGCTTTCTTT.

The CDR3 region is CASSVVSNGDTQYF. The CDR3 region has the DNA TGTGCCAGCAGCGTAGTTTCCAACGGGGATACGCAGTATTTT. The V call is TRBV9, the J call TRBJ2-3; D remains ambiguous. Trimming cost V 0 bases and J 6 bases, with 11 bases left between them. The CDR3 length is 14 residues. CDR1 is SGDLS and CDR2 is YYNGEE in the germline V gene.

Only a few counts were recorded for this clone. The V and J genes are TRBV29-1 and TRBJ2-5; TRBD1 might be the D (5 bases). Germline-derived CDR1 and CDR2 are SQVTM and ANQGSEA. This CDR3 is built from 12 residues. The germline V and J ends were trimmed by 4 bases and 4 bases, with 10 bases remaining between them. The CDR3 coding sequence is TGCAGCGTTGGTGGCAGGGTAGAGACCCAGTACTTC. Translation: CSVGGRVETQYF. The full variable domain, in which reference TRBV29-1 and TRBJ2-5 provide the parts outside the CDR3, is SAVISQKPSRDICQRGTSLTIQCQVDSQVTMMFWYRQQPGQSLTLIATANQGSEATYESGFVIDKFPISRPNLTFSTLTVSNMSPEDSSIYLCSVGGRVETQYFGPGTRLLVL.

J is TRBJ2-1 and V is TRBV5-1, with 11 bases that match TRBD2. V gave up 4 bases and J gave up 6 bases; unmatched junction bases: 12. Germline V CDR1 and CDR2: SGHRS, YFSETQ. This CDR3 contains 17 residues. The CDR3: CASSRNPSGLAVNEQFF. The CDR3 DNA is TGCGCCAGCAGCCGAAATCCCTCGGGACTAGCGGTCAATGAGCAGTTCTTC.

The chain uses TRBV6-4 and TRBJ2-3; tentative D call: TRBD1 (6 bases). The CDR3 length is 14 residues. Per the germline V gene, CDR1 is MRHNA and CDR2 is SNTAGT. The V gene lost 4 bases and the J gene lost 4 bases, with 12 bases spanning the gap. The CDR3: CASSGGGEADTQYF. The CDR3 nucleotides are TGTGCCAGCAGTGGAGGGGGAGAGGCAGATACGCAGTATTTT.

This chain joins TRBV2 and TRBJ2-1; D unresolved. This CDR3 has 15 amino acids. Germline CDR1 reads SNHLY; CDR2 reads FYNNEI. Trimming stripped 3 bases from V and 5 bases from J, with 14 bases between. CDR3 DNA: TGTGCCAGCAGTGAGGCCCCTAGAGGTAACAATGAGCAGTTCTTC. Translating it yields CASSEAPRGNNEQFF.

The rearrangement joins TRBV6-6 to TRBJ1-1; perhaps TRBD1 as D (5 bases). Germline CDR1 is MNHNY and CDR2 is SVGAGI (reference sequence). The CDR3 is made up of 11 amino acids. As DNA, the CDR3 is TGTGCTGTGCGGTGGGGCGCTGAAGCTTTCTTT. This encodes CAVRWGAEAFF.